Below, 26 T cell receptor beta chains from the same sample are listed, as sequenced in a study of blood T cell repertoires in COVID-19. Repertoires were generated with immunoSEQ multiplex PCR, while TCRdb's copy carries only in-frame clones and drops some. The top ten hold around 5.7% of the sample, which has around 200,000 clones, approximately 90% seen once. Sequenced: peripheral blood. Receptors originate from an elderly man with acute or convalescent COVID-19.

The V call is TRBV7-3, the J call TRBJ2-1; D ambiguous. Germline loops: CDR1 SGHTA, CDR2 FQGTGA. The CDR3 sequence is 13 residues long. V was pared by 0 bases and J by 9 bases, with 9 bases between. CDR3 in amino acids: CASSLTQTGEQFF. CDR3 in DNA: TGTGCCAGCAGCTTAACGCAGACTGGTGAGCAGTTCTTC.

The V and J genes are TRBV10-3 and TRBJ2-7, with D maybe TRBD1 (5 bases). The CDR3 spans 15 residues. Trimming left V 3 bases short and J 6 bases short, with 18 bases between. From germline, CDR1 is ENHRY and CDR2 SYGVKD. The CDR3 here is CAISDPDRTLGEQYF. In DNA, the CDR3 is TGTGCCATCAGTGATCCCGACAGAACTCTCGGCGAGCAGTACTTC.

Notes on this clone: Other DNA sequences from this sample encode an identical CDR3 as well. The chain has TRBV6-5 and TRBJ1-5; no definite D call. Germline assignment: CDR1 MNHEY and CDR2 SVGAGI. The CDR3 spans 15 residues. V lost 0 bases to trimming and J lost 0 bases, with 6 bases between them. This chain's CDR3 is CASSYSGYSNQPQHF. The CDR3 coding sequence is TGTGCCAGCAGTTACTCCGGGTATAGCAATCAGCCCCAGCATTTT.

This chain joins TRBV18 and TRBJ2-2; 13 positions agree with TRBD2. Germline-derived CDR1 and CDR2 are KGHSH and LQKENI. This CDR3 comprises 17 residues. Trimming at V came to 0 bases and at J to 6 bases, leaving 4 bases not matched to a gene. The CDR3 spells CASSPPRLAGGAGELFF. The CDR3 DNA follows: TGTGCCAGCTCACCACCGCGACTAGCGGGAGGAGCCGGGGAGCTGTTTTTT.

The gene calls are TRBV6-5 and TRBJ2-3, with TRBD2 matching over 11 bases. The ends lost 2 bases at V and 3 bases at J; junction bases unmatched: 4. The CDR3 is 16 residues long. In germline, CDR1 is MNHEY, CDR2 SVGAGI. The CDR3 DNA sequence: TGTGCCAGCAGTTACGGCCTAGCGGGAGGAACAGATACGCAGTATTTT. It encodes CASSYGLAGGTDTQYF.

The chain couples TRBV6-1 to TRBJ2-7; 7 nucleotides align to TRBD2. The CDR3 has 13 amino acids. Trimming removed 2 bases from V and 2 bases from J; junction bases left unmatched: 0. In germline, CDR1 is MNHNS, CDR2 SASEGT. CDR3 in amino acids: CASSETSAYEQYV. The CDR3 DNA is TGTGCCAGCAGTGAAACTAGCGCCTACGAGCAGTACGTC.

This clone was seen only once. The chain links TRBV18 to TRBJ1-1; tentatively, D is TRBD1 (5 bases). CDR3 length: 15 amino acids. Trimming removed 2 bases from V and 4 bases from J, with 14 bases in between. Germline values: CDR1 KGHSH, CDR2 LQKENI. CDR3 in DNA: TGTGCCAGCTCACCATTATCAGGGCCTAGCACTGAAGCTTTCTTT. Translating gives CASSPLSGPSTEAFF.

CDR3 protein: CAISPQDGTVNGEQYF. The CDR3 DNA reads TGTGCCATCAGTCCCCAAGACGGGACAGTGAATGGCGAGCAGTACTTC. The genes are TRBV10-3 and TRBJ2-7, with 7 bases matching TRBD1. The CDR3 loop spans 16 amino acids. With 5 bases clipped from V and 6 bases from J, the junction kept 16 bases outside the gene matches. Germline-derived CDR1 and CDR2 are ENHRY and SYGVKD.

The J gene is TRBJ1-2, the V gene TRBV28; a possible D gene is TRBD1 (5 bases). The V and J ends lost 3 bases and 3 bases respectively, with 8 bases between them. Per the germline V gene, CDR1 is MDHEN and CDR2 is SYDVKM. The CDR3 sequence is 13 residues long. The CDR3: CASSFGQDYGYTF. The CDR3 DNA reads TGTGCCAGCAGTTTCGGACAAGACTATGGCTACACCTTC.

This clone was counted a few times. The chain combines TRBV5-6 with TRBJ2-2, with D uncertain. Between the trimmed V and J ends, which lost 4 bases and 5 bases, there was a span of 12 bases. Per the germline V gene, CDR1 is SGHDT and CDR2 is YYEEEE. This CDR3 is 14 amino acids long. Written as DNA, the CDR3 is TGTGCCAGCAGCCCCTTGGCTGGTACCGGGGAGCTGTTTTTT. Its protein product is CASSPLAGTGELFF.

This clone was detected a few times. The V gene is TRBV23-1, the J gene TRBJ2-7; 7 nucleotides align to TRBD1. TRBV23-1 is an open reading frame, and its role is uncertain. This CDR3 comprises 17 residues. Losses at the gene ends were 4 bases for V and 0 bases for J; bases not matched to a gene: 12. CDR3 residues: CASSRKDGTASSYEQYV. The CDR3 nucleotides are TGCGCCAGCAGTCGGAAAGACGGGACAGCGAGCTCCTACGAGCAGTACGTC.

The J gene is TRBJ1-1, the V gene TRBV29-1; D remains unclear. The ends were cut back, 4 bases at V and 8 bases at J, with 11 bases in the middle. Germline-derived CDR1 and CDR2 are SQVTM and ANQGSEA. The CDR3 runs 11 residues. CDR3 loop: CSVADPGEAFF. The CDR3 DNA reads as TGCAGCGTTGCTGACCCCGGGGAAGCTTTCTTT. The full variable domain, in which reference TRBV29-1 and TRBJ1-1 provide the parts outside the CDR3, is SAVISQKPSRDICQRGTSLTIQCQVDSQVTMMFWYRQQPGQSLTLIATANQGSEATYESGFVIDKFPISRPNLTFSTLTVSNMSPEDSSIYLCSVADPGEAFFGQGTRLTVV.

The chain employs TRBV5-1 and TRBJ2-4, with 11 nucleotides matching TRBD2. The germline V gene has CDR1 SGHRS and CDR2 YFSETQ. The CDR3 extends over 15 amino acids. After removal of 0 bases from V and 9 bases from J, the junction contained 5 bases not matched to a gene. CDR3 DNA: TGCGCCAGCAGCTTGGAGACTAGCGGGACTGGCATTCAGTACTTC. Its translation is CASSLETSGTGIQYF.

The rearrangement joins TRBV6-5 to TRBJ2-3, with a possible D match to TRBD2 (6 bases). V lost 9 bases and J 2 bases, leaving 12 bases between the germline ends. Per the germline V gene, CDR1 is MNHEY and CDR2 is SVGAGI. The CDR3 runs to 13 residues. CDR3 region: CARGSGDTDTQYF. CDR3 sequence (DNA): TGTGCCAGGGGTAGCGGCGACACAGATACGCAGTATTTT.

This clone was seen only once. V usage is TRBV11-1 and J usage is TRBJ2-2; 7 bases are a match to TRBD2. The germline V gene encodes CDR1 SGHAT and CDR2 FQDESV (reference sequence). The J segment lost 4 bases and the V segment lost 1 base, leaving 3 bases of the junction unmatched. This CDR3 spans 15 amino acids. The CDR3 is CASSLGAGSTGELFF. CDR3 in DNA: TGTGCCAGCAGCTTAGGAGCGGGGTCCACCGGGGAGCTGTTTTTT.

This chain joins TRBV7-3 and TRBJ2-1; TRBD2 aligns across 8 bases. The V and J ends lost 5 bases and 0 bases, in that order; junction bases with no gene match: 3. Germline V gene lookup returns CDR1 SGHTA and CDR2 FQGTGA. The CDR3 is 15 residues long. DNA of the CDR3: TGTGCCAGCAGCCCCGGACTAGCCTCCTACAATGAGCAGTTCTTC. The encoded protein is CASSPGLASYNEQFF. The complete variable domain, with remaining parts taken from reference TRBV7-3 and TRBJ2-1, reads GAGVSQTPSNKVTEKGKYVELRCDPISGHTALYWYRQSLGQGPEFLIYFQGTGAADDSGLPNDRFFAVRPEGSVSTLKIQRTERGDSAVYLCASSPGLASYNEQFFGPGTRLTVL.

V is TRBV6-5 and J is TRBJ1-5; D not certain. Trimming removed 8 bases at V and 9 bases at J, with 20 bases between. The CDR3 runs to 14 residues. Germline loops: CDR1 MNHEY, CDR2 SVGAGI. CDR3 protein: CASGGDPSIGPQHF. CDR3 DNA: TGTGCCAGCGGCGGGGATCCCTCCATTGGGCCCCAGCATTTT.

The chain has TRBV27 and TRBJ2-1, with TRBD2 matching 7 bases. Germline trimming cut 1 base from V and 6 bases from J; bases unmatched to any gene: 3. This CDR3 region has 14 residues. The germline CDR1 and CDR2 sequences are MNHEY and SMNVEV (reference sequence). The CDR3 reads CASSLLASGNEQFF. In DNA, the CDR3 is TGTGCCAGCAGTTTATTAGCTAGCGGCAATGAGCAGTTCTTC.

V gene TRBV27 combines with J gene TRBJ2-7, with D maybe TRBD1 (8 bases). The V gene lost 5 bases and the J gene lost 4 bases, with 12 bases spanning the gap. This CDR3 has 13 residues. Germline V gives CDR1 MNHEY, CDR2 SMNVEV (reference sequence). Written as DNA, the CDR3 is TGTGCCAGCAGTGTACAGGGGGGGTACGAGCAGTACTTC. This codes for CASSVQGGYEQYF.

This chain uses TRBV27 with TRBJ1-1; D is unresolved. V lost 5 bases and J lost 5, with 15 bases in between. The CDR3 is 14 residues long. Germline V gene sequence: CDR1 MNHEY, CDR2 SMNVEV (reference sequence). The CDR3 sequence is CASSDTLPGTEAFF. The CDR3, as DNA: TGTGCCAGCAGTGATACCCTCCCGGGGACTGAAGCTTTCTTT.

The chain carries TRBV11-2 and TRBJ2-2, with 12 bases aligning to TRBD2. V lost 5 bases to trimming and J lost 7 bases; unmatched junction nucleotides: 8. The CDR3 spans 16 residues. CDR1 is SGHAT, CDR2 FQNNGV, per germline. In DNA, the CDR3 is TGTGCCAGCAGCACACCTAGCGGGAGGGCCGGCGGGGAGCTGTTTTTT. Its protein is CASSTPSGRAGGELFF. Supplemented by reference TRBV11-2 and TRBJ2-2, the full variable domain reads EAGVAQSPRYKIIEKRQSVAFWCNPISGHATLYWYQQILGQGPKLLIQFQNNGVVDDSQLPKDRFSAERLKGVDSTLKIQPAKLEDSAVYLCASSTPSGRAGGELFFGEGSRLTVL.

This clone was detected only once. The CDR3 is CASSQGEREGGGQFF. DNA for the CDR3: TGTGCCAGCAGCCAGGGGGAGCGGGAGGGTGGAGGGCAGTTCTTC. The chain recombines TRBV7-9 with TRBJ2-1; TRBD2 matches at 10 bases. This CDR3 is built from 15 residues. J was trimmed by 12 bases and V by 5 bases; bases with no gene match: 13. Germline V gene sequence: CDR1 SEHNR, CDR2 FQNEAQ (reference sequence).

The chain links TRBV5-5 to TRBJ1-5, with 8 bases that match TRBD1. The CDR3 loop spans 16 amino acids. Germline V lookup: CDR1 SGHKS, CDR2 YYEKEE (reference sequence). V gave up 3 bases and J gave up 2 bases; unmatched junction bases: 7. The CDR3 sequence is CASSYGQGGRNQPQHF. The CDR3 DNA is TGTGCCAGCAGCTATGGACAGGGCGGTCGCAATCAGCCCCAGCATTTT. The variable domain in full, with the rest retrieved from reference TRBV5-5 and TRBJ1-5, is DAGVTQSPTHLIKTRGQQVTLRCSPISGHKSVSWYQQVLGQGPQFIFQYYEKEERGRGNFPDRFSARQFPNYSSELNVNALLLGDSALYLCASSYGQGGRNQPQHFGDGTRLSIL.

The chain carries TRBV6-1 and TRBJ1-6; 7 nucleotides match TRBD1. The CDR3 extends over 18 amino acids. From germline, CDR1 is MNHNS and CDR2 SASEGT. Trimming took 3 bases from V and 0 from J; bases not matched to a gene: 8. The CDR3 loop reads CASSDKDRFSSYNSPLHF. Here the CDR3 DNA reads TGTGCCAGCAGTGACAAGGACAGGTTCAGCTCCTATAATTCACCCCTCCACTTT.

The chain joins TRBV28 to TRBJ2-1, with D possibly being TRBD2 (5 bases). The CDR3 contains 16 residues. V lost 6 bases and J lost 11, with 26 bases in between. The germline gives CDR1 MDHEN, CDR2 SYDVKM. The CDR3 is CASSPPVITSGLQQFF. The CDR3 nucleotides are TGTGCCAGCAGCCCCCCCGTCATTACTTCGGGGTTACAGCAGTTCTTC.

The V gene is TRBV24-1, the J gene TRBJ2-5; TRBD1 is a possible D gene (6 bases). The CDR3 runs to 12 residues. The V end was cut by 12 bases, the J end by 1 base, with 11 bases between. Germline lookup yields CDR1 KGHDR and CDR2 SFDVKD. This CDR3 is CASQGFQETQYF. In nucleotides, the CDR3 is TGTGCCTCTCAGGGGTTCCAAGAGACCCAGTACTTC.